The 28 T cell receptor beta chains in this list originate from one sample, sequenced in a study of blood T cell repertoires in COVID-19. Sequencing used immunoSEQ multiplex PCR; TCRdb keeps in-frame clones, though not all of them. Of 150,000 or so clones detected, roughly 90% appear once; the ten largest clones hold 0.95% to 1.5%. The sequenced sample was PBMCs or T cells enriched from blood (not recorded which). These receptors came from a woman in her 30s with acute COVID-19.

The J gene is TRBJ1-1, the V gene TRBV3-1 (or the pseudogene TRBV3-2), with TRBD1 matching 8 bases. Germline V gene sequence: CDR1 LGHDT, CDR2 YNNKEL (reference sequence). This CDR3 is built from 16 residues. J gave up 7 bases and V 0 bases, and 10 bases lay outside the gene matches. The CDR3 DNA reads as TGTGCCAGCAGCCAAGACTGGCTCCAGGGGGCTGGTGAAGCTTTCTTT. This encodes CASSQDWLQGAGEAFF.

The rearrangement joins TRBV7-9 to TRBJ2-7; TRBD1 might be the D (6 bases). CDR3 length: 13 residues. V was trimmed by 3 bases and J by 3 bases, leaving 9 bases between them. Germline CDR1 SEHNR, CDR2 FQNEAQ (reference sequence). For the CDR3, the DNA is TGTGCCAGCAGCTTTGCAGGGGACTACGAGCAGTACTTC. Translated: CASSFAGDYEQYF.

The gene calls are TRBV6-5 and TRBJ2-2, with D perhaps matching TRBD1 (7 bases). CDR3 length: 14 residues. With 6 bases removed from V and 8 bases from J, the gap between germline ends came to 16 bases. Germline V gene sequence: CDR1 MNHEY, CDR2 SVGAGI. The CDR3 sequence is CASREGQTSGELFF. The CDR3 DNA reads as TGTGCCAGCAGGGAGGGACAGACCTCAGGGGAGCTGTTTTTT.

J is TRBJ2-5 and V is TRBV3-1 (or the pseudogene TRBV3-2); 7 bases are shared with TRBD1. V lost 9 bases to trimming and J lost 1 base; unmatched junction nucleotides: 14. This CDR3 comprises 16 residues. Germline assignment: CDR1 LGHDT and CDR2 YNNKEL (reference sequence). The CDR3 spells CASRPSVGTVQETQYF. Here the CDR3 DNA reads TGTGCCAGTCGCCCCTCCGTAGGGACAGTCCAAGAGACCCAGTACTTC.

The J gene is TRBJ2-7, the V gene TRBV5-1, with D possibly matching TRBD1 (7 bases). The length of the CDR3 is 14 residues. Germline CDR1 and CDR2: SGHRS and YFSETQ. V gave up 0 bases and J gave up 3 bases, with 10 bases separating them. The CDR3 DNA is TGCGCCAGCAGCTTGGGGCAGGGGGGCTACGAGCAGTACTTC. Residues: CASSLGQGGYEQYF.

The chain couples TRBV3-1 (or the pseudogene TRBV3-2) to TRBJ2-1; 7 bases align to TRBD1. Unmatched junction bases numbered 9, after V lost 4 bases and J lost 6 bases. CDR1 LGHDT and CDR2 YNNKEL come from the germline V gene (reference sequence). The CDR3 loop spans 15 amino acids. The CDR3 reads CASSPWDSNSNEQFF. The CDR3 DNA reads TGTGCCAGCAGCCCCTGGGACAGCAACTCCAATGAGCAGTTCTTC.

V gene TRBV10-3 combines with J gene TRBJ2-1; 7 bases are shared with TRBD1. Per the germline V gene, CDR1 is ENHRY and CDR2 is SYGVKD. Trimming removed 5 bases from V and 3 bases from J; junction bases left unmatched: 13. CDR3 length equals 17 residues. CDR3 in DNA: TGTGCCATCAGTTCATCCCGGGACAGTTCCCGCTACAATGAGCAGTTCTTC. It encodes CAISSSRDSSRYNEQFF.

The CDR3 DNA reads TGCGCCAGCAGCTTGGCCATGGGTCTAGGAGAGACCCAGTACTTC. Its protein is CASSLAMGLGETQYF. The chain is built from TRBV5-1 and TRBJ2-5, with D hard to call. Per germline, CDR1 SGHRS and CDR2 YFSETQ. The CDR3 loop spans 15 amino acids. Trimming removed 0 bases at V and 4 bases at J, with 13 bases between.

This clone has a single count. The rearrangement uses TRBV7-9 and TRBJ2-5; the match to TRBD2 covers 10 bases. V shed 4 bases, J shed 3 bases, and the junction held 8 bases outside the gene matches. The germline V gene has CDR1 SEHNR and CDR2 FQNEAQ (reference sequence). There are 16 residues in the CDR3. The CDR3 is CASSSTSGKSKETQYF. The CDR3 nucleotides are TGTGCCAGCAGCTCAACTAGCGGGAAAAGCAAAGAGACCCAGTACTTC. Based on the CDR3 plus reference TRBV7-9 and TRBJ2-5, the full variable domain is DTGVSQNPRHKITKRGQNVTFRCDPISEHNRLYWYRQTLGQGPEFLTYFQNEAQLEKSRLLSDRFSAERPKGSFSTLEIQRTEQGDSAMYLCASSSTSGKSKETQYFGPGTRLLVL.

The sample holds one count of this clone. V usage is TRBV28 and J usage is TRBJ1-1, with TRBD1 identical over 8 bases. The CDR3 covers 13 residues. Germline V gene lookup returns CDR1 MDHEN and CDR2 SYDVKM. The junction had 5 bases not matched to a gene; V was cut back by 4 bases and J by 7 bases. CDR3 region: CASSSWDRNEAFF. Written as DNA, the CDR3 is TGTGCCAGCAGTTCATGGGACAGGAATGAAGCTTTCTTT.

Comments on this clone: The junction departs from germline at one end; a sequencing error may be responsible. The rearrangement uses TRBV7-7 and TRBJ2-3; 10 bases map to TRBD2. The CDR3 runs 15 residues. Germline V gene sequence: CDR1 SSHAT, CDR2 FNYEAQ (reference sequence). The DNA for the CDR3 is TGTGCTAGCAGCTTCGGACTAGCGGGCACAGATACGCAGTATTTT. Translating it yields CASSFGLAGTDTQYF. The variable domain in full, completed from reference TRBV7-7 and TRBJ2-3, reads GAGVSQSPRYKVTKRGQDVTLRCDPISSHATLYWYQQALGQGPEFLTYFNYEAQPDKSGLPSDRFSAERPEGSISTLTIQRTEQRDSAMYRCASSFGLAGTDTQYFGPGTRLTVL.

This clone was recorded a few times. The chain combines TRBV14 with TRBJ1-5; 11 bases line up with TRBD1. V shed 4 bases and J 4 bases; nucleotides not matched to a gene: 12. Germline CDR1 and CDR2: SGHDN and FVKESK. This CDR3 comprises 18 residues. CDR3 in DNA: TGTGCCAGCAGCCGAAATCGGACAGGGGGCCGCCGGAATCAGCCCCAGCATTTT. This encodes CASSRNRTGGRRNQPQHF.

The chain combines TRBV18 with TRBJ1-5; possible D gene TRBD1, 6 bases. Trimming took off 1 base at V and 4 bases at J, with 11 bases between the two ends. The CDR3 has 15 residues. Germline assignment: CDR1 KGHSH and CDR2 LQKENI. The CDR3 sequence is CASSPRAGANQPQHF. The CDR3 DNA sequence: TGTGCCAGCTCACCACGAGCAGGGGCGAATCAGCCCCAGCATTTT. Variable domain in full (rest from reference TRBV18 and TRBJ1-5): NAGVMQNPRHLVRRRGQEARLRCSPMKGHSHVYWYRQLPEEGLKFMVYLQKENIIDESGMPKERFSAEFPKEGPSILRIQQVVRGDSAAYFCASSPRAGANQPQHFGDGTRLSIL.

V usage is TRBV6-5 and J usage is TRBJ1-5; 7 bases are a match to TRBD1. Germline V gives CDR1 MNHEY, CDR2 SVGAGI. The CDR3 is made up of 14 amino acids. V was clipped by 6 bases and J by 7 bases; unmatched bases: 9. The CDR3: CASSADRLWQPQHF. CDR3 coding DNA: TGTGCCAGCAGCGCGGACAGGCTATGGCAGCCCCAGCATTTT.

This chain connects TRBV6-2 or TRBV6-3 to TRBJ1-4, with 8 bases lining up with TRBD1. The CDR3 has 14 residues. The germline V gene encodes CDR1 MNHEY and CDR2 SVGEGT. V was clipped by 3 bases and J by 10 bases; unmatched bases: 7. CDR3 in DNA: TGTGCCAGCAGTTATGGGACAGGTCTGCGAAAACTGTTTTTT. Amino acid sequence: CASSYGTGLRKLFF.

The V call is TRBV7-9, the J call TRBJ1-6; perhaps TRBD1 as D (6 bases). In germline, CDR1 is SEHNR, CDR2 FQNEAQ (reference sequence). V was pared by 3 bases and J by 5 bases, with 11 bases between. This CDR3 is built from 15 residues. CDR3 amino acids: CASSFWTENNSPLHF. For the CDR3, the DNA is TGTGCCAGCAGCTTTTGGACAGAGAATAATTCACCCCTCCACTTT. The whole variable domain, filled in from reference TRBV7-9 and TRBJ1-6, reads DTGVSQNPRHKITKRGQNVTFRCDPISEHNRLYWYRQTLGQGPEFLTYFQNEAQLEKSRLLSDRFSAERPKGSFSTLEIQRTEQGDSAMYLCASSFWTENNSPLHFGNGTRLTVT.

The rearrangement links TRBV29-1 to TRBJ1-3; D uncertain. The V gene lost 1 base and the J gene lost 0 bases, with 7 bases spanning the gap. The length of the CDR3 is 14 residues. Germline loops: CDR1 SQVTM, CDR2 ANQGSEA. The CDR3 loop is CSVEGENSGNTIYF. As DNA, the CDR3 is TGCAGCGTTGAAGGAGAAAACTCTGGAAACACCATATATTTT.

As for this clone: Distinct nucleotide sequences in the sample also encode this CDR3. J is TRBJ1-5 and V is TRBV12-3 or TRBV12-4, with D unclear. The CDR3 totals 13 residues. Trimming pared 4 bases from V and 2 bases from J, leaving 6 bases between. CDR3 in amino acids: CASSSTGNQPQHF. The CDR3 nucleotides are TGTGCCAGCAGTTCTACGGGCAATCAGCCCCAGCATTTT.

V is TRBV4-3 and J is TRBJ2-7; D remains ambiguous. This CDR3 spans 15 amino acids. V lost 0 bases and J 3 bases, leaving 12 bases between the germline ends. CDR1 and CDR2 from the germline V gene are LGHNA and YSLEER. CDR3 in DNA: TGCGCCAGCAGCCAAGAACCAGGAACGAACTACGAGCAGTACTTC. This translates into CASSQEPGTNYEQYF.

The chain couples TRBV7-9 to TRBJ2-1; 10 bases are a match to TRBD2. The CDR3 runs 19 residues. Germline V gives CDR1 SEHNR, CDR2 FQNEAQ (reference sequence). V lost 6 bases, J lost 1 base, and 15 bases stayed unmatched. The CDR3 DNA sequence: TGTGCCAGCAGTCCCCAGGGGGCTAGCGGGAGTAGGTCCTACAATGAGCAGTTCTTC. Amino acid sequence: CASSPQGASGSRSYNEQFF. The full variable domain, in which reference TRBV7-9 and TRBJ2-1 provide the parts outside the CDR3, is DTGVSQNPRHKITKRGQNVTFRCDPISEHNRLYWYRQTLGQGPEFLTYFQNEAQLEKSRLLSDRFSAERPKGSFSTLEIQRTEQGDSAMYLCASSPQGASGSRSYNEQFFGPGTRLTVL.

The chain couples TRBV2 to TRBJ1-5; 8 nucleotides match TRBD1. The germline V gene encodes CDR1 SNHLY and CDR2 FYNNEI. V shed 4 bases, J shed 0 bases, and the junction held 8 bases outside the gene matches. The length of the CDR3 is 17 residues. The CDR3 is CASSGGRGQDSNQPQHF. DNA for the CDR3: TGTGCCAGCAGTGGGGGAAGGGGACAGGATAGCAATCAGCCCCAGCATTTT. Variable domain in full (rest from reference TRBV2 and TRBJ1-5): EPEVTQTPSHQVTQMGQEVILRCVPISNHLYFYWYRQILGQKVEFLVSFYNNEISEKSEIFDDQFSVERPDGSNFTLKIRSTKLEDSAMYFCASSGGRGQDSNQPQHFGDGTRLSIL.

This clone was found once. This chain joins TRBV28 and TRBJ1-6; TRBD1 aligns across 7 bases. Germline V lookup: CDR1 MDHEN, CDR2 SYDVKM. This CDR3 is built from 15 residues. J was trimmed by 8 bases and V by 5 bases; bases with no gene match: 9. As DNA, the CDR3 is TGTGCCAGCAGTCTCACACAGGGGTCGCATTCACCCCTCCACTTT. Amino acids: CASSLTQGSHSPLHF.

This clone turned up a few times. The J gene is TRBJ2-2, the V gene TRBV28, with 11 nucleotides matching TRBD2. Trimming at V came to 10 bases and at J to 4 bases, leaving 2 bases not matched to a gene. The CDR3 has 13 residues. Per the germline V gene, CDR1 is MDHEN and CDR2 is SYDVKM. CDR3 bases: TGTGCCATCGGGACTAGCGGCACCGGGGAGCTGTTTTTT. Translation gives CAIGTSGTGELFF.

This chain links TRBV5-6 with TRBJ2-1; maybe TRBD2 (6 bases). This CDR3 comprises 13 residues. Trimming cost V 4 bases and J 9 bases, with 14 bases left between them. Germline V CDR1 and CDR2: SGHDT, YYEEEE. The CDR3 spells CASSHRLVSEQFF. In nucleotides, the CDR3 is TGTGCCAGCAGCCACCGACTAGTAAGTGAGCAGTTCTTC. The complete variable domain, with remaining parts taken from reference TRBV5-6 and TRBJ2-1, reads DAGVTQSPTHLIKTRGQQVTLRCSPKSGHDTVSWYQQALGQGPQFIFQYYEEEERQRGNFPDRFSGHQFPNYSSELNVNALLLGDSALYLCASSHRLVSEQFFGPGTRLTVL.

The chain is built from TRBV28 and TRBJ2-5; possible D gene TRBD1, 5 bases. Trimming removed 1 base from V and 4 bases from J, with 10 bases in between. The CDR3 is made up of 14 amino acids. Germline lookup yields CDR1 MDHEN and CDR2 SYDVKM. The CDR3 reads CASSLSQGIETQYF. Here the CDR3 DNA reads TGTGCCAGCAGTTTATCCCAGGGCATAGAGACCCAGTACTTC.

V is TRBV20-1 and J is TRBJ2-7; 7 bases fit TRBD1. The CDR3 consists of 14 residues. Germline CDR1 is DFQATT and CDR2 is SNEGSKA (reference sequence). V dropped 3 bases and J dropped 0; count of bases not matched to a gene: 5. CDR3 nucleotides: TGCAGTGCTAGTAAAGGGGGCCCCTCCTACGAGCAGTACTTC. It yields the protein CSASKGGPSYEQYF.

This chain connects TRBV2 to TRBJ1-1; D not certain. The CDR3 has 12 amino acids. From germline, CDR1 is SNHLY and CDR2 FYNNEI. V shed 9 bases and J shed 5 bases, with 13 bases lying between them. CDR3 amino acids: CARGSGGTEAFF. CDR3 in DNA: TGTGCCAGGGGGTCGGGAGGGACTGAAGCTTTCTTT.

This chain links TRBV6-6 with TRBJ1-5, with a tentative D call TRBD1 (5 bases). The CDR3 is 14 residues long. Trimming stripped 7 bases from V and 7 bases from J, with 17 bases between. Germline V gives CDR1 MNHNY, CDR2 SVGAGI (reference sequence). CDR3 protein: CASTSQGLRQPQHF. The CDR3 bases are TGTGCCAGCACCTCCCAGGGACTGCGACAGCCCCAGCATTTT.